Listed here are 17 T cell receptor beta chains from one sample, sequenced in a study of Graves' ophthalmopathy and Graves' hyperthyroidism. Researchers took RNA transcripts and amplified TCR beta CDR3 regions from them. First-round RT-PCR used HTBI primers; second-round multiplex PCR followed. TCRdb redid the calling of the multiplex PCR reads with MiXCR, one entry per CDR3 protein. The sample lists around 1.1 million distinct CDR3 sequences, less than 45% occurring once. The sequenced material came from peripheral blood or thyroid tissue (not recorded which). All receptors derive from an adult man with Graves' hyperthyroidism.

The genes are TRBV15 and TRBJ2-6; unclear D gene. Germline V lookup: CDR1 LNHNV, CDR2 YYDKDF (reference sequence). This CDR3 region has 15 residues. Trimming pared 0 bases from V and 1 base from J, leaving 4 bases between. CDR3 DNA sequence: TGTGCCACCAGCAGAGACCATTCTGGGGCCAACGTCCTGACTTTC. This codes for CATSRDHSGANVLTF.

This clonotype was recorded at least ten times. CDR3 nucleotide sequence: TGCAGCGTTGCCTCGCTAGCGGGAGTAAGCGAGCAGTACTTC. Protein product: CSVASLAGVSEQYF. This chain connects TRBV29-1 to TRBJ2-7, with 10 bases that match TRBD2. The CDR3 spans 14 residues. The germline V gene has CDR1 SQVTM and CDR2 ANQGSEA. Unmatched junction bases numbered 9, after V lost 4 bases and J lost 6 bases.

The sample holds a few counts of this clonotype. This chain links TRBV7-9 with TRBJ1-5; TRBD1 matches at 7 bases. CDR1 is SEHNR, CDR2 FQNEAQ, per germline (reference sequence). The length of the CDR3 is 17 residues. Trimming at V came to 1 base and at J to 4 bases, leaving 10 bases not matched to a gene. The CDR3 bases are TGTGCCAGCAGCTTAGGAAGACAAGACAGGGTAAATCAGCCCCAGCATTTT. As protein: CASSLGRQDRVNQPQHF.

This clonotype appeared many times. The gene calls are TRBV12-3 or TRBV12-4 and TRBJ1-5; D might be TRBD1 (6 bases). CDR3 length equals 15 residues. Between the trimmed V and J ends, which lost 6 bases and 5 bases, there was a span of 17 bases. CDR3 DNA sequence: TGTGCCAGCAGACAAAGGGGGTATAGGGATCAGCCCCAGCATTTT. It codes for CASRQRGYRDQPQHF.

In its sample, this clonotype was seen many times. The V call is TRBV9, the J call TRBJ2-2, with D perhaps TRBD1 (6 bases). V shed 4 bases and J shed 6 bases, with 13 bases lying between them. The CDR3 has 14 amino acids. Germline CDR1 is SGDLS and CDR2 is YYNGEE. The DNA for the CDR3 is TGTGCCAGCAGCACGCGAAAGGGGGCCGGGGAGCTGTTTTTT. Encoded protein: CASSTRKGAGELFF.

This clonotype was seen only a few times. The J gene is TRBJ1-2, the V gene TRBV7-3; no reliable D call. CDR1 and CDR2 from the germline V gene are SGHTA and FQGTGA. The CDR3 contains 14 residues. V lost 5 bases and J lost 6, with 16 bases in between. CDR3 sequence reads: CASSQLAGSDGYTF. The CDR3, as DNA: TGTGCCAGCAGCCAGTTGGCAGGCTCCGATGGCTACACCTTC.

This clonotype has a count of ten or more. V usage is TRBV2 and J usage is TRBJ2-2; 9 bases align to TRBD1. The J segment lost 7 bases and the V segment lost 3 bases, leaving 6 bases of the junction unmatched. The CDR3 runs to 15 residues. Germline-derived CDR1 and CDR2 are SNHLY and FYNNEI. CDR3 sequence: CASSELQGAGGELFF. The CDR3 DNA is TGTGCCAGCAGTGAGTTACAGGGGGCCGGCGGGGAGCTGTTTTTT.

The rearrangement joins TRBV12-3 or TRBV12-4 to TRBJ1-1; maybe TRBD1 (5 bases). The CDR3 spans 14 residues. The ends were cut back, 3 bases at V and 1 base at J, with 9 bases in the middle. This chain's CDR3 is CASSFQGQNTEAFF. DNA for the CDR3: TGTGCCAGCAGTTTCCAGGGCCAGAACACTGAAGCTTTCTTT.

This clonotype was counted many times. V and J are TRBV19 and TRBJ1-1; D may be TRBD1 (6 bases). CDR1 LNHDA and CDR2 SQIVND come from the germline V gene (reference sequence). The CDR3 sequence is 16 residues long. Trimming pared 5 bases from V and 1 base from J, leaving 17 bases between. The CDR3 loop is CASSPIDGRGNTEAFF. Here the CDR3 DNA reads TGTGCCAGTAGTCCGATAGACGGCAGGGGGAACACTGAAGCTTTCTTT.

This clonotype was recorded many times. This chain joins TRBV19 and TRBJ2-6; 9 bases line up with TRBD2. This CDR3 region has 16 residues. Germline V lookup: CDR1 LNHDA, CDR2 SQIVND (reference sequence). After removal of 9 bases from V and 0 bases from J, the junction contained 6 bases not matched to a gene. This CDR3 is CASSLAGVSGANVLTF. CDR3 nucleotides: TGTGCCAGCAGCTTAGCGGGGGTCTCTGGGGCCAACGTCCTGACTTTC.

This clonotype appeared a few times. The chain uses TRBV5-4 and TRBJ2-7; D possibly corresponds to TRBD2 (5 bases). The germline V gene has CDR1 SGHNT and CDR2 YYREEE (reference sequence). The CDR3 totals 15 residues. V lost 5 bases and J lost 2, with 17 bases in between. CDR3 sequence (DNA): TGTGCCAGCAGTAGCCGTAAAGAGGGAACCTACGAGCAGTACTTC. Translated: CASSSRKEGTYEQYF.

This chain connects TRBV29-1 to TRBJ2-5, with D hard to call. This CDR3 region has 10 residues. Germline V gene sequence: CDR1 SQVTM, CDR2 ANQGSEA. With 8 bases removed from V and 7 bases from J, the gap between germline ends came to 11 bases. CDR3 residues: CSPAVGTQYF. Here the CDR3 DNA reads TGCAGCCCGGCGGTTGGGACCCAGTACTTC.

Many counts were recorded for this clonotype. The V and J genes are TRBV10-3 and TRBJ1-1, with D uncertain. V was pared by 2 bases and J by 1 base, with 20 bases between. CDR1 ENHRY and CDR2 SYGVKD come from the germline V gene. This CDR3 spans 18 amino acids. The chain's CDR3 is CAISEAPGGSLTNTEAFF. DNA of the CDR3: TGTGCCATCAGTGAGGCACCGGGAGGCAGCTTAACGAACACTGAAGCTTTCTTT.

As concerns this clonotype: With a much larger clone just one base away, this may be a read error. The chain has TRBV9 and TRBJ1-5; 7 nucleotides line up with TRBD1. Germline trimming cut 8 bases from V and 5 bases from J; bases unmatched to any gene: 13. This CDR3 region has 15 residues. Germline V gene data show CDR1 as SGDLS and CDR2 as YYNGEE. The CDR3 nucleotides read TGTGCCAGAAGCTTGGCGGGGACAGTCGATCAGCCCCAGCATTTT. This sequence encodes CARSLAGTVDQPQHF.

At least ten counts were recorded for this clonotype. The V call is TRBV7-2, the J call TRBJ1-2, with 9 bases matching TRBD1. CDR1 is SGHTA and CDR2 is FQGNSA in the germline V gene. After removal of 2 bases from V and 4 bases from J, the junction contained 14 bases not matched to a gene. The CDR3 length is 18 residues. In DNA, the CDR3 is TGTGCCAGCAGCTTAAACCAACAACAGGGGGCCCTTGTCTATGGCTACACCTTC. It codes for CASSLNQQQGALVYGYTF.

The V gene is TRBV2, the J gene TRBJ1-2, with D perhaps TRBD1 (5 bases). V dropped 6 bases and J dropped 0 bases, with 11 bases sitting between them. CDR1 is SNHLY and CDR2 is FYNNEI in the germline V gene. The CDR3 contains 14 residues. The CDR3 loop reads CASSVVTANYGYTF. The CDR3 nucleotides read TGTGCCAGCAGCGTTGTGACAGCTAACTATGGCTACACCTTC.

This clonotype was counted at least ten times. V and J are TRBV7-9 and TRBJ1-1; no definite D call. Germline assignment: CDR1 SEHNR and CDR2 FQNEAQ (reference sequence). The ends were cut back, 0 bases at V and 6 bases at J, with 17 bases in the middle. CDR3 length: 16 residues. In nucleotides, the CDR3 is TGTGCCAGCAGCTTAGCGCTCTTAGGGTTTAAGGCTGAAGCTTTCTTT. The encoded protein is CASSLALLGFKAEAFF. Drawing the rest from reference TRBV7-9 and TRBJ1-1, the complete variable domain is DTGVSQNPRHKITKRGQNVTFRCDPISEHNRLYWYRQTLGQGPEFLTYFQNEAQLEKSRLLSDRFSAERPKGSFSTLEIQRTEQGDSAMYLCASSLALLGFKAEAFFGQGTRLTVV.